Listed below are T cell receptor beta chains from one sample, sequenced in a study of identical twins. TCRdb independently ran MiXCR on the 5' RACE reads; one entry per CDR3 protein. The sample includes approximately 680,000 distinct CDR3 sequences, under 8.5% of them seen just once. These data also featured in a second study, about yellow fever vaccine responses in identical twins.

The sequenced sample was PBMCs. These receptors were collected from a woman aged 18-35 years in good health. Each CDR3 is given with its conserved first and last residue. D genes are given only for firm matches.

CDR3: CASSQEDRSLAGTGELFF
J: TRBJ2-2
D: -
V: TRBV3-1

CDR3: CSVAWTSGDYNEQFF
J: TRBJ2-1
D: TRBD2
V: TRBV29-1

CDR3: CASSPLAGGPREQYF
J: TRBJ2-7
D: TRBD2
V: TRBV11-2

CDR3: CATSGLAGAMANYNEQFF
J: TRBJ2-1
D: TRBD2
V: TRBV10-3

CDR3: CASSPMAGDNEQFF
J: TRBJ2-1
D: -
V: TRBV28

CDR3: CASTLAGGVLDTQYF
J: TRBJ2-3
D: TRBD2
V: TRBV6-1

CDR3: CASSSGEGEQFF
J: TRBJ2-1
D: TRBD2
V: TRBV7-3

CDR3: CASSQLPGLAGEGSDTQYF
J: TRBJ2-3
D: TRBD2
V: TRBV4-1

CDR3: CSVVGSVASYEQYF
J: TRBJ2-7
D: -
V: TRBV29-1

CDR3: CASSLHTIDQETQYF
J: TRBJ2-5
D: -
V: TRBV28

CDR3: CASTEGSPYNEQFF
J: TRBJ2-1
D: -
V: TRBV4-1

CDR3: CASSLATSGSRNEQFF
J: TRBJ2-1
D: TRBD2
V: TRBV28

CDR3: CSADRGSEQFF
J: TRBJ2-1
D: TRBD1
V: TRBV20-1

CDR3: CASSFRGFNYEQYF
J: TRBJ2-7
D: -
V: TRBV12-3/TRBV12-4

CDR3: CASLVDRGLDEQFF
J: TRBJ2-1
D: TRBD1
V: TRBV2

CDR3: CASSAPGTGYTGELFF
J: TRBJ2-2
D: TRBD1
V: TRBV12-3/TRBV12-4

CDR3: CASSQGGTLMTYEQYF
J: TRBJ2-7
D: -
V: TRBV4-1

CDR3: CASSVVVNNEQFF
J: TRBJ2-1
D: -
V: TRBV9

CDR3: CASSSANNEQFF
J: TRBJ2-1
D: -
V: TRBV12-3/TRBV12-4

CDR3: CASSRGAAMATGELFF
J: TRBJ2-2
D: -
V: TRBV6-1

CDR3: CASSPKGFGGETQYF
J: TRBJ2-5
D: -
V: TRBV7-9

CDR3: CASSPRASNQETQYF
J: TRBJ2-5
D: -
V: TRBV7-2

CDR3: CSVPGPGTFYGYTF
J: TRBJ1-2
D: -
V: TRBV29-1

CDR3: CSVGDPGEQYF
J: TRBJ2-7
D: -
V: TRBV29-1

CDR3: CASSGWDLGTEAFF
J: TRBJ1-1
D: -
V: TRBV7-9

CDR3: CASRAKIYEQYF
J: TRBJ2-7
D: -
V: TRBV7-3

CDR3: CSARVLADTQYF
J: TRBJ2-3
D: -
V: TRBV20-1

CDR3: CASTRGGGYNEQFF
J: TRBJ2-1
D: TRBD2
V: TRBV12-3/TRBV12-4

CDR3: CASETGTTYNEQFF
J: TRBJ2-1
D: TRBD2
V: TRBV2

CDR3: CASSQGTGGYKQYF
J: TRBJ2-7
D: TRBD1
V: TRBV5-5

CDR3: CASSPLDRGLAQYF
J: TRBJ2-5
D: TRBD1
V: TRBV11-2

CDR3: CASRQEPSGTDTQYF
J: TRBJ2-3
D: -
V: TRBV4-2

CDR3: CASSSGHSAPGETQYF
J: TRBJ2-5
D: -
V: TRBV5-1

CDR3: CSASGTGGINEQFF
J: TRBJ2-1
D: TRBD1
V: TRBV20-1

CDR3: CAISPGEMRAYEQYF
J: TRBJ2-7
D: -
V: TRBV10-3

CDR3: CSVGGPGGETQYF
J: TRBJ2-5
D: TRBD2
V: TRBV29-1

CDR3: CSVGGYGRAGYEQYF
J: TRBJ2-7
D: TRBD2
V: TRBV29-1

CDR3: CASTRTGPSVLTF
J: TRBJ2-6
D: TRBD1
V: TRBV6-4

CDR3: CATSRRQGIKSGANVLTF
J: TRBJ2-6
D: TRBD1
V: TRBV15

CDR3: CASSLDSYGLARLGSNEQFF
J: TRBJ2-1
D: TRBD2
V: TRBV11-2

CDR3: CASSLWGGVNTEAFF
J: TRBJ1-1
D: -
V: TRBV7-8

CDR3: CASSGIPGQGANEQFF
J: TRBJ2-1
D: TRBD1
V: TRBV6-1